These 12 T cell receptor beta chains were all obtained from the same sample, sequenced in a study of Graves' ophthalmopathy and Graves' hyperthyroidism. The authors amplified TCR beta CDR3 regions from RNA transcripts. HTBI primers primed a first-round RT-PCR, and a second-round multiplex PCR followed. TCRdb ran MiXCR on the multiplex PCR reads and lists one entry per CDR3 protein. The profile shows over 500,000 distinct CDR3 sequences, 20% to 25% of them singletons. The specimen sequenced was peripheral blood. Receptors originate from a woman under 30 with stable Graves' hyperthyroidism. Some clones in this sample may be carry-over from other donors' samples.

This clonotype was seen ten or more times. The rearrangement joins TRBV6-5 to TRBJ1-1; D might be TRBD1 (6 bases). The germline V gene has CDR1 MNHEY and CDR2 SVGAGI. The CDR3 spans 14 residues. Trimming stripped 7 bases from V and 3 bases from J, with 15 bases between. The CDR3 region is CASTRQAPYTEAFF. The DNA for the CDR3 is TGTGCCAGCACCCGACAGGCACCCTACACTGAAGCTTTCTTT.

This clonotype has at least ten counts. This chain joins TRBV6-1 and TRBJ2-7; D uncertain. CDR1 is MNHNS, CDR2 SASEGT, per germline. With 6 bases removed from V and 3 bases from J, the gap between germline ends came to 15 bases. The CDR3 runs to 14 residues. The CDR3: CASRGRQDGYEQYF. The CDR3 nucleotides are TGTGCCAGCAGAGGTCGGCAGGACGGCTACGAGCAGTACTTC.

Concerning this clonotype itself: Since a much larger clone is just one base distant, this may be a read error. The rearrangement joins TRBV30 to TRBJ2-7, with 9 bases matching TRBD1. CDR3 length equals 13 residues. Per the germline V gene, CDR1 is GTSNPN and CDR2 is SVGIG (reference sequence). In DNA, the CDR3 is TGTGCCTGGGCGACAGGGGGTAGCTACGATCAGTACTTC. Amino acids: CAWATGGSYDQYF.

CDR3 nucleotide sequence: TGTGCCAGCAGACAGGGCTTGAGGTACCAAGAGACCCAGTACTTC. This translates into CASRQGLRYQETQYF. J is TRBJ2-5 and V is TRBV12-3 or TRBV12-4; weak D call: TRBD1 (6 bases). V was shortened by 6 bases and J by 0 bases, with 14 bases between the two germline ends. The CDR3 sequence is 15 residues long.

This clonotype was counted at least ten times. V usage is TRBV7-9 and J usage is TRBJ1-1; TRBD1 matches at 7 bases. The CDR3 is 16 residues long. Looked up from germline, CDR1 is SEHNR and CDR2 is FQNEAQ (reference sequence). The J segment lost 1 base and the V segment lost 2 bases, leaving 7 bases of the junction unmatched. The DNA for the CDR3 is TGTGCCAGCAGCTTAAGGACAGGAAAAGGGAACACTGAAGCTTTCTTT. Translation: CASSLRTGKGNTEAFF.

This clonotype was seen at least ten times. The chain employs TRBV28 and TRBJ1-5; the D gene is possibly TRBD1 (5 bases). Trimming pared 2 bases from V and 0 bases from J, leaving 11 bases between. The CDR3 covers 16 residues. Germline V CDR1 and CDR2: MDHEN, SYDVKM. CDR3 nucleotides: TGTGCCAGCAGTTTACCCGGACACGCTAGCAATCAGCCCCAGCATTTT. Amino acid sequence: CASSLPGHASNQPQHF.

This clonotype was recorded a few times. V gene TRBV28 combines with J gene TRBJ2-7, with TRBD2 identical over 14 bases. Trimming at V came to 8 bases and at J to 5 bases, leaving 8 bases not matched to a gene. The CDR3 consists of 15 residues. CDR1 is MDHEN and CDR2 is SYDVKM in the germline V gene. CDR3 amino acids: CASERGTSGSHEQYF. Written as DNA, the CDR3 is TGTGCCAGCGAACGGGGGACTAGCGGGAGCCACGAGCAGTACTTC.

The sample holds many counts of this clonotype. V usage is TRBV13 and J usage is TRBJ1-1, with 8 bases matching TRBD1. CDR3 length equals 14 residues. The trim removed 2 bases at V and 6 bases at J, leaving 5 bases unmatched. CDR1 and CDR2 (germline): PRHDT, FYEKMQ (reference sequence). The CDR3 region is CASSLREQGAEAFF. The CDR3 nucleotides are TGTGCCAGCAGCTTACGGGAACAGGGGGCTGAAGCTTTCTTT.

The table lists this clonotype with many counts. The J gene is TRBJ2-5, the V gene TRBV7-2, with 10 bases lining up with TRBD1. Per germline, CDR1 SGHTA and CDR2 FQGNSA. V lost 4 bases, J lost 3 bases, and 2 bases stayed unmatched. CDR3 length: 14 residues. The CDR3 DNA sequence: TGTGCCAGCAGCTCGACAGGGGGCAAAGAGACCCAGTACTTC. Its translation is CASSSTGGKETQYF.

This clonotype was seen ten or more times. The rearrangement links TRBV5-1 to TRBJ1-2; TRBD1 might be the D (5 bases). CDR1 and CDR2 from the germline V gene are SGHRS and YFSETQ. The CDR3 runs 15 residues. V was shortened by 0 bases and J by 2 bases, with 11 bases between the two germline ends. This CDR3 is CASSLETGSNYGYTF. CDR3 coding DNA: TGCGCCAGCAGCTTGGAAACAGGATCCAACTATGGCTACACCTTC.

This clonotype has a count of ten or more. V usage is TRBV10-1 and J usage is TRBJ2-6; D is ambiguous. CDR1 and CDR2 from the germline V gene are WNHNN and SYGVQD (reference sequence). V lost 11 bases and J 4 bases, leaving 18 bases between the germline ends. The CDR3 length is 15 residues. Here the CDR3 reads CAHLTWADGANVLTF. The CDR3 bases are TGCGCCCACCTTACATGGGCTGACGGGGCCAACGTCCTGACTTTC.

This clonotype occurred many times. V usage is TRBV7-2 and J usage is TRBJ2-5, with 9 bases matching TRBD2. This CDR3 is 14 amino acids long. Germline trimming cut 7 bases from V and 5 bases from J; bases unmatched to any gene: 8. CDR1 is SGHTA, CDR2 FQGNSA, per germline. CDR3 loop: CASKLSGGGETQYF. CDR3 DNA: TGTGCCAGCAAACTTAGCGGGGGTGGGGAGACCCAGTACTTC.